A single sample is the source of the 20 T cell receptor beta chains below, sequenced in a study of PD-1 blockade in classical Hodgkin lymphoma. Each patient's relapse followed autologous stem cell transplantation, and brentuximab vedotin exposure varied. This table comes from immunoSEQ multiplex PCR, and its TCRdb copy is limited to in-frame clones, with some not included. Of roughly 60,000 clones in the sample, roughly 90% were seen once. The sequences come from peripheral blood mononuclear cells (PBMCs), collected at baseline. The receptors originated from a human donor with classical Hodgkin lymphoma.

This clone was counted a single time. The chain combines TRBV7-9 with TRBJ2-7; D unresolved. Germline V gives CDR1 SEHNR, CDR2 FQNEAQ (reference sequence). V was clipped by 1 base and J by 0 bases, with 10 bases between them. The CDR3 loop spans 15 amino acids. The chain's CDR3 is CASSLGARTSYEQYF. In DNA form, the CDR3 reads TGTGCCAGCAGCTTAGGTGCCAGGACCTCCTACGAGCAGTACTTC.

V is TRBV11-3 and J is TRBJ2-7, with D hard to call. Trimming stripped 5 bases from V and 2 bases from J, with 10 bases between. The CDR3 is made up of 13 amino acids. Per the germline V gene, CDR1 is SGHNT and CDR2 is YENEEA. CDR3: CASSPGPTYEQYF. DNA for the CDR3: TGTGCCAGCAGCCCCGGTCCCACCTACGAGCAGTACTTC.

The V gene is TRBV10-3, the J gene TRBJ2-5, with D uncertain. Trimming took 3 bases from V and 1 from J, leaving 9 bases between them. The CDR3 loop spans 14 amino acids. The V gene's germline CDR1 is ENHRY and CDR2 SYGVKD. CDR3 bases: TGTGCCATCAGTGATCCCCCAACCCAAGAGACCCAGTACTTC. Translated: CAISDPPTQETQYF.

The chain recombines TRBV6-5 with TRBJ1-5, with 8 bases identical to TRBD1. This CDR3 is built from 13 residues. Unmatched junction bases numbered 6, after V lost 7 bases and J lost 7 bases. Germline V gene sequence: CDR1 MNHEY, CDR2 SVGAGI. Written as DNA, the CDR3 is TGTGCCAGCAAAGGACAGGGTGGGCAGCCCCAGCATTTT. Encoded protein: CASKGQGGQPQHF.

V is TRBV9 and J is TRBJ1-4; D uncertain. Per the germline V gene, CDR1 is SGDLS and CDR2 is YYNGEE. V lost 2 bases and J 2 bases, leaving 13 bases between the germline ends. The CDR3 is 16 amino acids. In DNA, the CDR3 is TGTGCCAGCAGCGTTGATTCGCTGGGGACTAATGAAAAACTGTTTTTT. It encodes CASSVDSLGTNEKLFF.

This clone was detected only once. The V and J genes are TRBV7-6 and TRBJ2-7; D not certain. This CDR3 contains 13 residues. Germline V gene data show CDR1 as SGHVS and CDR2 as FNYEAQ. V lost 0 bases, J lost 4 bases, and 7 bases lay in between. This CDR3 reads CASSLASNYEQYF. CDR3 coding DNA: TGTGCCAGCAGCTTAGCCTCGAATTACGAGCAGTACTTC.

The chain combines TRBV5-1 with TRBJ1-6; the D is unclear. The germline V and J ends were trimmed by 0 bases and 7 bases, with 17 bases remaining between them. Germline V gene lookup returns CDR1 SGHRS and CDR2 YFSETQ. The CDR3 has 17 amino acids. CDR3 region: CASSLVSTTLLNSPLHF. CDR3 sequence (DNA): TGCGCCAGCAGCTTGGTTTCCACGACACTCCTCAATTCACCCCTCCACTTT.

This chain connects TRBV7-6 to TRBJ2-5; tentative D call: TRBD2 (6 bases). V lost 1 base and J lost 5, with 8 bases in between. Germline V gene lookup returns CDR1 SGHVS and CDR2 FNYEAQ. CDR3 size: 13 residues. DNA of the CDR3: TGTGCCAGCAGCTTAGGGGGGGTTGAGACCCAGTACTTC. As protein: CASSLGGVETQYF.

The V call is TRBV7-6, the J call TRBJ2-5; TRBD2 aligns across 11 bases. J lost 4 bases, V lost 5 bases, and 3 bases had no gene match. This CDR3 is 14 amino acids long. Germline-derived CDR1 and CDR2 are SGHVS and FNYEAQ. The CDR3 is CASSHSGRGETQYF. CDR3 DNA sequence: TGTGCCAGCAGCCATAGCGGGAGGGGAGAGACCCAGTACTTC.

This rearrangement joins TRBV28 to TRBJ2-2; the D gene is possibly TRBD2 (6 bases). Trimming cost V 1 base and J 0 bases, with 12 bases left between them. Germline V gene sequence: CDR1 MDHEN, CDR2 SYDVKM. The length of the CDR3 is 17 residues. The CDR3 loop reads CASSLSNSGANTGELFF. The CDR3 nucleotides read TGTGCCAGCAGTTTATCCAATAGCGGAGCGAACACCGGGGAGCTGTTTTTT.

This clone has a handful of counts. This chain uses TRBV10-1 with TRBJ1-2, with D unresolved. The CDR3 spans 13 residues. Deletions cut 0 bases from V and 8 bases from J, with 10 bases between. CDR1 is WNHNN and CDR2 is SYGVQD in the germline V gene (reference sequence). The chain's CDR3 is CASSESLFGGYTF. CDR3 DNA sequence: TGCGCCAGCAGTGAGTCTCTATTCGGGGGCTACACCTTC.

This chain connects TRBV6-1 to TRBJ2-1, with unresolved D. Germline CDR1 is MNHNS and CDR2 is SASEGT. Trimming removed 1 base from V and 0 bases from J, with 7 bases in between. The CDR3 consists of 15 residues. DNA of the CDR3: TGTGCCAGCAGTGAAGGGGTAAACTCCTACAATGAGCAGTTCTTC. Translating gives CASSEGVNSYNEQFF.

The chain couples TRBV28 to TRBJ2-3, with unresolved D. V dropped 5 bases and J dropped 2 bases, with 8 bases sitting between them. Germline V gene data show CDR1 as MDHEN and CDR2 as SYDVKM. The CDR3 runs 13 residues. The DNA of the CDR3 is TGTGCCAGCAGTCCCCCCACCACAGATACGCAGTATTTT. Translated, it gives CASSPPTTDTQYF.

This rearrangement joins TRBV6-4 to TRBJ1-6; 7 nucleotides agree with TRBD1. In germline, CDR1 is MRHNA, CDR2 SNTAGT. The CDR3 sequence is 14 residues long. With 3 bases clipped from V and 7 bases from J, the junction kept 3 bases outside the gene matches. The CDR3 sequence: CASSEVQGNSPLHF. CDR3 bases: TGTGCCAGCAGTGAGGTACAGGGGAATTCACCCCTCCACTTT.

The V gene is TRBV4-1, the J gene TRBJ2-2; TRBD2 matches 8 bases. The CDR3 sequence is 20 residues long. Trimming removed 0 bases from V and 7 bases from J; junction bases left unmatched: 19. Germline loops: CDR1 MGHRA, CDR2 YSYEKL. CDR3 DNA sequence: TGCGCCAGCAGCCAAGATCAACCTAGCGGGTGGGCTAAAAGGGGCGGGGAGCTGTTTTTT. As protein: CASSQDQPSGWAKRGGELFF.

The gene calls are TRBV19 and TRBJ2-1; 10 nucleotides line up with TRBD2. The CDR3 is made up of 15 amino acids. V lost 6 bases to trimming and J lost 4 bases; unmatched junction nucleotides: 6. Germline V gene data show CDR1 as LNHDA and CDR2 as SQIVND (reference sequence). The CDR3 is CASRSGGAIYNEQFF. The CDR3 coding sequence is TGTGCCAGTAGGAGCGGGGGGGCCATTTACAATGAGCAGTTCTTC.

The V call is TRBV7-3, the J call TRBJ2-7; 8 positions agree with TRBD2. Germline V gene data show CDR1 as SGHTA and CDR2 as FQGTGA. This CDR3 contains 15 residues. After removal of 5 bases from V and 4 bases from J, the junction contained 10 bases not matched to a gene. CDR3 protein: CASSDNSGNQYEQYF. The CDR3 nucleotides are TGTGCCAGCAGCGATAATAGCGGGAATCAATACGAGCAGTACTTC.

This chain uses TRBV7-9 with TRBJ2-5, with TRBD2 matching 12 bases. Unmatched junction bases numbered 11, after V lost 5 bases and J lost 1 base. From germline, CDR1 is SEHNR and CDR2 FQNEAQ (reference sequence). The CDR3 contains 18 residues. CDR3 in amino acids: CASSPLRLAGDFQETQYF. CDR3 sequence (DNA): TGTGCCAGCAGCCCTCTTCGACTAGCGGGGGACTTCCAAGAGACCCAGTACTTC.

The rearrangement uses TRBV28 and TRBJ2-5; D uncertain. Germline lookup yields CDR1 MDHEN and CDR2 SYDVKM. Trimming pared 6 bases from V and 6 bases from J, leaving 14 bases between. CDR3 size: 13 residues. In DNA form, the CDR3 reads TGTGCCAGCAGCCAATTAGCATTCCAGACCCAGTACTTC. Amino acid sequence: CASSQLAFQTQYF. Together with reference TRBV28 and TRBJ2-5, the CDR3 gives the full variable domain: DVKVTQSSRYLVKRTGEKVFLECVQDMDHENMFWYRQDPGLGLRLIYFSYDVKMKEKGDIPEGYSVSREKKERFSLILESASTNQTSMYLCASSQLAFQTQYFGPGTRLLVL.

This sequence joins TRBV28 and TRBJ2-1, with 11 bases lining up with TRBD2. This CDR3 contains 17 residues. Germline V gives CDR1 MDHEN, CDR2 SYDVKM. J gave up 2 bases and V 3 bases, and 6 bases lay outside the gene matches. The CDR3 loop is CASSFYPGLAAYNEQFF. In DNA form, the CDR3 reads TGTGCCAGCAGTTTCTATCCGGGACTAGCGGCCTACAATGAGCAGTTCTTC.